The 21 T cell receptor beta chains below were found in one sample sequenced in a study of post-analysis software for immune sequencing data (dated by TCRdb to between 2015 and 2017). Broad study findings and their caveats: Significantly higher frequencies in patients than in controls were found for a few TRBV segments, including TRBV5-6, TRBV5-1 and TRBV20-1.

Libraries came from PCR. Reads for this sample came from an Illumina HiSeq 2500. To reduce PCR and sequencing biases, unique molecular identifiers were incorporated into the TCR beta cDNA libraries. Using fastp at Q25 and MiXCR, TCRdb reprocessed the public reads and kept productive beta chains. Rows are combined by CDR3 protein, so each entry shows the most common genes and DNA. The sample data list about 180,000 distinct CDR3 sequences, and 25% to 35% of these were observed just once. In total, the top ten clones hold approximately 1.5% of the sample. These receptors' targets are unknown. The sequencing input was blood. The receptors here all came from a girl under 18 with multiple sclerosis.

The chain uses TRBV18 and TRBJ2-1, with 7 bases that match TRBD1. CDR3 length: 14 amino acids. The germline V gene encodes CDR1 KGHSH and CDR2 LQKENI. After removal of 6 bases from V and 10 bases from J, the junction contained 12 bases not matched to a gene. The CDR3 protein is CASSDDEGADEQFF. CDR3 nucleotides: TGTGCCAGCTCCGACGACGAGGGGGCGGACGAGCAGTTCTTC.

This clonotype came up many times. V and J are TRBV11-2 and TRBJ2-5; D call uncertain. Trimming took off 2 bases at V and 5 bases at J, with 9 bases between the two ends. This CDR3 has 13 residues. Germline V lookup: CDR1 SGHAT, CDR2 FQNNGV. DNA of the CDR3: TGTGCCAGCAGCTTAATGTCCCAGGAGACCCAGTACTTC. It codes for CASSLMSQETQYF.

This clonotype was counted at least ten times. This chain links TRBV30 with TRBJ1-2, with D hard to call. V lost 1 base and J lost 3, with 12 bases in between. Germline loops: CDR1 GTSNPN, CDR2 SVGIG (reference sequence). The CDR3 is 14 residues long. CDR3 nucleotide sequence: TGTGCCTGGAGTGCACGGACGCACCACTATGGCTACACCTTC. It specifies CAWSARTHHYGYTF.

The rearrangement uses TRBV5-6 and TRBJ1-1, with D perhaps matching TRBD1 (5 bases). The CDR3 covers 14 residues. Germline CDR1 SGHDT, CDR2 YYEEEE. The V gene lost 5 bases and the J gene lost 6 bases, with 17 bases spanning the gap. The CDR3 loop is CASRSYTGRAEAFF. CDR3 coding DNA: TGTGCCAGCAGGTCATACACAGGTAGAGCTGAAGCTTTCTTT.

This clonotype has just a few counts. The chain is built from TRBV6-5 and TRBJ1-5, with a tentative D call TRBD1 (6 bases). Germline assignment: CDR1 MNHEY and CDR2 SVGAGI. The CDR3 contains 19 residues. Trimming removed 10 bases from V and 0 bases from J, with 28 bases in between. CDR3 in amino acids: CATSPSARGMGFSNQPQHF. The DNA for the CDR3 is TGTGCCACCTCTCCATCAGCCAGGGGTATGGGATTTAGCAATCAGCCCCAGCATTTT.

On this clonotype itself: Compared with germline, one end of the junction differs, possibly owing to a read error. The chain couples TRBV6-1 to TRBJ2-1; 9 bases fit TRBD2. This CDR3 is built from 15 residues. Germline loops: CDR1 MNHNS, CDR2 SASEGT. The CDR3 is CANSERSGRLNEQFF. The CDR3 coding sequence is TGTGCCAACAGTGAGCGAAGCGGGAGGCTAAATGAGCAGTTCTTC.

The chain joins TRBV24-1 to TRBJ2-2; 7 nucleotides align to TRBD1. With 1 base clipped from V and 3 bases from J, the junction kept 4 bases outside the gene matches. Germline CDR1 is KGHDR and CDR2 is SFDVKD. The CDR3 sequence is 16 residues long. CDR3 amino acids: CATSDLTGVDTGELFF. The CDR3 nucleotides read TGTGCCACCAGTGATTTAACAGGGGTCGACACCGGGGAGCTGTTTTTT.

This clonotype was counted ten times or more. The chain links TRBV6-5 to TRBJ2-7, with D possibly TRBD1 on 6 matching bases. Trimming stripped 3 bases from V and 3 bases from J, with 30 bases between. CDR1 and CDR2 (germline): MNHEY, SVGAGI. The length of the CDR3 is 20 residues. Written as DNA, the CDR3 is TGTGCCAGCAGTTATTTGTTTTCTACCCATGGGACACATGACTTCTACGAGCAGTACTTC. This codes for CASSYLFSTHGTHDFYEQYF.

Comments on this clonotype: This may be a read error, as it is one base from a much larger clone. The rearrangement joins TRBV7-8 to TRBJ2-5; TRBD2 is a possible D gene (6 bases). The germline gives CDR1 SGHVS, CDR2 FQNEAQ. This CDR3 is 15 amino acids long. CDR3 DNA: TGTACCAGCATACTTAGCGGAGCCTACCAAGAGACCCAGTACTTC. Residues: CTSILSGAYQETQYF.

Details on this clonotype: Being one base from a much bigger clone, this may be a read error. The genes are TRBV12-3 or TRBV12-4 and TRBJ2-7; TRBD1 might be the D (6 bases). CDR3 length: 15 amino acids. V lost 2 bases and J lost 2, with 13 bases in between. The CDR3 nucleotides are TGTGCCAGCAGTTTAAGGGAACAGGGAACCTACGAGCAGTACTTC. Its translation is CASSLREQGTYEQYF.

This clonotype was detected only a few times. V is TRBV14 and J is TRBJ2-1, with 12 bases fitting TRBD2. Per the germline V gene, CDR1 is SGHDN and CDR2 is FVKESK. The CDR3 runs 17 residues. The V segment lost 3 bases and the J segment 5 bases; nucleotides outside the gene matches: 8. DNA for the CDR3: TGTGCCAGCAGCCAGAGGGGATGGACTAGCGGGAACAATGAGCAGTTCTTC. Translating gives CASSQRGWTSGNNEQFF.

The rearrangement uses TRBV2 and TRBJ2-3; TRBD2 matches at 7 bases. The germline V gene has CDR1 SNHLY and CDR2 FYNNEI. This CDR3 contains 15 residues. V shed 8 bases and J 4 bases; nucleotides not matched to a gene: 12. The CDR3 region has the DNA TGTGCCAGCGTCTTACGGGAGGTCCGGGCAGATACGCAGTATTTT. This translates into CASVLREVRADTQYF.

Remarks on this clonotype: A single base separates this from a much larger clone, so it may be a read error. V gene TRBV20-1 combines with J gene TRBJ1-2, with a weak D call TRBD1 (6 bases). CDR1 DFQATT and CDR2 SNEGSKA come from the germline V gene (reference sequence). Trimming removed 6 bases from V and 5 bases from J, with 19 bases in between. The CDR3 has 14 residues. The CDR3 spells CSARGGNGIYGYTF. CDR3 DNA sequence: TGCAGTGCCCGAGGGGGGAATGGGATTTATGGCTACACCTTC.

This clonotype was observed a handful of times. The chain links TRBV19 to TRBJ1-1, with no clear D. The CDR3 has 14 amino acids. The germline CDR1 and CDR2 sequences are LNHDA and SQIVND (reference sequence). The V gene lost 5 bases and the J gene lost 3 bases, with 13 bases spanning the gap. The CDR3 nucleotides are TGTGCCAGTAGTTACCCTCGTCTGGACACTGAAGCTTTCTTT. Translated, it gives CASSYPRLDTEAFF.

This clonotype was observed at least ten times. This chain joins TRBV5-1 and TRBJ2-1, with D maybe TRBD2 (7 bases). V dropped 4 bases and J dropped 4 bases, with 12 bases sitting between them. Germline V gene lookup returns CDR1 SGHRS and CDR2 YFSETQ. The CDR3 loop spans 14 amino acids. DNA of the CDR3: TGCGCCAGCAGCCCGGGGGGCGGATACAATGAGCAGTTCTTC. As protein: CASSPGGGYNEQFF.

This clonotype was counted ten times or more. CDR3 amino acids: CSARFPTTDTQYF. As DNA, the CDR3 is TGCAGTGCTAGGTTTCCTACCACAGATACGCAGTATTTT. The genes are TRBV20-1 and TRBJ2-3; no definite D call. This CDR3 contains 13 residues. With 3 bases removed from V and 2 bases from J, the gap between germline ends came to 9 bases. Germline V CDR1 and CDR2: DFQATT, SNEGSKA (reference sequence).

This clonotype has ten or more counts. The CDR3 DNA is TGTGCCAGCAGTCACGGGGGAAACCAAGAGACCCAGTACTTC. Protein sequence: CASSHGGNQETQYF. The chain carries TRBV6-6 and TRBJ2-5; D may be TRBD2 (6 bases). CDR1 is MNHNY and CDR2 is SVGAGI in the germline V gene (reference sequence). The CDR3 runs to 14 residues. V gave up 5 bases and J gave up 0 bases, with 10 bases separating them.

The table lists this clonotype with many counts. V usage is TRBV20-1 and J usage is TRBJ2-7, with 8 bases that match TRBD2. CDR1 and CDR2 (germline): DFQATT, SNEGSKA (reference sequence). V was clipped by 6 bases and J by 0 bases; unmatched bases: 10. There are 15 residues in the CDR3. The CDR3 is CSATLAGLSSYEQYF. CDR3 DNA sequence: TGCAGTGCCACCCTAGCGGGCCTTAGCTCCTACGAGCAGTACTTC.

Comment on this clonotype: This sequence may be a read error, since a much larger clone differs from it by one base. The chain is built from TRBV12-3 or TRBV12-4 and TRBJ2-5, with 14 nucleotides matching TRBD2. Trimming at V came to 6 bases and at J to 11 bases, leaving 20 bases not matched to a gene. The CDR3 loop spans 18 amino acids. CDR3 amino acids: CASRKGLAGVGSRREQYF. The CDR3 DNA reads as TGTGCCAGCAGGAAGGGACTAGCGGGAGTAGGTTCAAGGCGAGAGCAGTACTTC.

This sequence joins TRBV28 and TRBJ2-1; no clear D gene. This CDR3 has 10 residues. Germline CDR1 and CDR2: MDHEN and SYDVKM. V gave up 4 bases and J gave up 8 bases, with 3 bases separating them. The CDR3 coding sequence is TGTGCCAGCAGTTCCTATGAGCAGTTCTTC. Protein product: CASSSYEQFF.

This clonotype was found many times. The genes are TRBV27 and TRBJ2-1; no clear D gene. This CDR3 is 15 amino acids long. V was cut by 4 bases and J by 0 bases, with 10 bases left in between. Germline-derived CDR1 and CDR2 are MNHEY and SMNVEV (reference sequence). The chain's CDR3 is CASSSATNSYNEQFF. CDR3 bases: TGTGCCAGCAGTTCGGCTACGAACTCCTACAATGAGCAGTTCTTC.